This TCR beta chain appears in the sequencing data of a study of blood T cell repertoires in COVID-19. Whole-study context: PBMCs, B-cell-depleted T cells, or T cells provided the cDNA or gDNA that made up the material.

Source study methods: Amplification of reference gene primers provided the estimated nucleated cell counts. TCRdb's copy holds only in-frame clones and misses some; the assay was immunoSEQ multiplex PCR. V and J calls and clone size are given by that table; D and trimming were obtained from the DNA. This table holds about 59,000 clones, roughly 70% found once. The CDR3 spans 16 residues. With V trimmed by 1 base and J by 4 bases, 5 bases remained unmatched. The germline V gene has CDR1 LNHNV and CDR2 YYDKDF (reference sequence). The source of this sequence is a woman between 45 and 60 years old with active or convalescent COVID-19. This sequence joins TRBV15 and TRBJ1-2; 11 nucleotides line up with TRBD1. Sequenced material: peripheral blood. CDR3 residues: CATSRAGQGAGYGYTF. As DNA, the CDR3 is TGTGCCACCAGCAGAGCCGGACAGGGGGCAGGCTATGGCTACACCTTC.